These T cell receptor beta chains were read from a single sample in a study of T-cell reconstitution after alpha-beta-depleted transplantation in children. TCRdb independently ran MiXCR on the PCR reads; one entry per CDR3 protein. The sample lists about 540,000 distinct CDR3 sequences; about 17% were seen once. This sample comprised PBMCs from the stem cell graft donor, obtained from the stem cell graft. The receptors here all came from a human donor who donated a stem cell graft to a child with acute lymphoblastic leukemia. CDR3s include the opening cysteine and the closing phenylalanine or tryptophan. D genes are given only for firm matches. A row's size may be missing; if present it is once, few, many or a size class.

CDR3nt: TGCAGCGTTGTCTTCGGTTCTTGGGAGCAGTACTTC; CDR3aa: CSVVFGSWEQYF; v_gene: TRBV29-1; d_gene: NA; abundance: few; j_gene: TRBJ2-7
CDR3nt: TGTGCCAGCAGTTTATCGTACCAGAACACTGAAGCTTTCTTT; CDR3aa: CASSLSYQNTEAFF; v_gene: TRBV27; d_gene: NA; abundance: few; j_gene: TRBJ1-1
CDR3nt: TGCGCCAGCAGCCGCGGACAGGGGGCGGTAGGGCTAGCGGAAAACGAGCAGTACTTC; CDR3aa: CASSRGQGAVGLAENEQYF; v_gene: TRBV5-1; d_gene: TRBD1; abundance: few; j_gene: TRBJ2-7
CDR3nt: TGCGCCAGCAGCGGCGAAGGGAGGACTGAAGCTTTCTTT; CDR3aa: CASSGEGRTEAFF; v_gene: TRBV5-1; d_gene: NA; abundance: NA; j_gene: TRBJ1-1
CDR3nt: TGTGCCAGCAGCTTATCCCCCCTCCAGAACACTGAAGCTTTCTTT; CDR3aa: CASSLSPLQNTEAFF; v_gene: TRBV7-2; d_gene: NA; abundance: few; j_gene: TRBJ1-1
CDR3nt: TGTGCCAGTAGAGAGGCGCCGATGGGATACGAGCAGTACTTC; CDR3aa: CASREAPMGYEQYF; v_gene: TRBV19; d_gene: NA; abundance: many; j_gene: TRBJ2-7
CDR3nt: TGTGCCAGCAGTGAGGGGAACACAGGGCCCCCTAGCACAGATACGCAGTATTTT; CDR3aa: CASSEGNTGPPSTDTQYF; v_gene: TRBV25-1; d_gene: NA; abundance: many; j_gene: TRBJ2-3
CDR3nt: TGTGCCATCAGTGGGGGAGAGTTGGCTGAAGCTTTCTTT; CDR3aa: CAISGGELAEAFF; v_gene: TRBV10-3; d_gene: NA; abundance: NA; j_gene: TRBJ1-1
CDR3nt: TGCGCCAGCAGCTTGGCCCTGGGTCCCAGCACTGAAGCTTTCTTT; CDR3aa: CASSLALGPSTEAFF; v_gene: TRBV5-1; d_gene: NA; abundance: NA; j_gene: TRBJ1-1
CDR3nt: TGTGCCAGCTCACCACAGCAGGCCGGACGACAAGAGACCCAGTACTTC; CDR3aa: CASSPQQAGRQETQYF; v_gene: TRBV18; d_gene: NA; abundance: few; j_gene: TRBJ2-5
CDR3nt: TGCGCCAGCAGTTTCACCGGGACAGGGTCCTACAATGAGCAGTTCTTC; CDR3aa: CASSFTGTGSYNEQFF; v_gene: TRBV5-1; d_gene: TRBD1; abundance: NA; j_gene: TRBJ2-1
CDR3nt: TGTGCCAGCAGCTCGACAGGGGACACCGCCACAGATACGCAGTATTTT; CDR3aa: CASSSTGDTATDTQYF; v_gene: TRBV11-1; d_gene: TRBD1; abundance: NA; j_gene: TRBJ2-3
CDR3nt: TGCAGTGCTAGAGATTCGAGCGTGGGGGGTATTTACAATGAGCAGTTCTTC; CDR3aa: CSARDSSVGGIYNEQFF; v_gene: TRBV20-1; d_gene: NA; abundance: few; j_gene: TRBJ2-1
CDR3nt: TGTGCCAGCAGCCAACGGCTAGGGTTGGGGACAGGGGGGGACTACGAGCAGTACTTC; CDR3aa: CASSQRLGLGTGGDYEQYF; v_gene: TRBV14; d_gene: TRBD1; abundance: few; j_gene: TRBJ2-7
CDR3nt: TGTGCCAGCAGTTATGAGGGACTAGCGCAAGAGACCCAGTACTTC; CDR3aa: CASSYEGLAQETQYF; v_gene: TRBV6-5; d_gene: TRBD2; abundance: NA; j_gene: TRBJ2-5